This TCR beta chain stems from a study of blood T cell repertoires in COVID-19. Looking at the study overall: Spain, Italy and the United States supplied samples that represented acute and convalescent COVID-19.

Original processing notes: Amplification with reference gene primers provided the estimates of nucleated cell counts. TCRdb's table, derived via immunoSEQ multiplex PCR, lists solely in-frame clones and lacks some. V and J calls and clone size are given by that table; D and trimming were obtained from the DNA. Found here are some 16,000 clones, 93% of them singletons; the top ten hold around 5%. Sequenced sample: peripheral blood. The clonotype was recovered from a human donor in a cohort sampled during active COVID-19.

CDR3 amino acids: CASSSSKGEKLFF. The DNA of the CDR3 is TGTGCCAGCAGCTCGTCTAAGGGGGAAAAACTGTTTTTT. The V gene is TRBV7-8, the J gene TRBJ1-4; D may be TRBD1 (5 bases). This CDR3 spans 13 amino acids. CDR1 is SGHVS, CDR2 FQNEAQ, per germline. V dropped 4 bases and J dropped 8 bases, with 11 bases sitting between them.